These T cell receptor beta chains were read from a single sample in a study of T cell responses to AZD1222 COVID-19 vaccine. Assay: immunoSEQ multiplex PCR; the TCRdb copy retains only in-frame clones and omits some. The sample lists 150,000 or so clones; approximately 91% were seen once. The sequencing used peripheral blood, collected 28 days after the second AZD1222 dose. Source of these receptors: an adult who received the AZD1222 COVID-19 vaccine. Both conserved end residues are part of each CDR3. The order of the fields is V gene, CDR3 length, J gene, CDR3 protein.

V gene: TRBV4-2; CDR3 length: 15; J gene: TRBJ2-7; CDR3 protein: CASSQGPSGGYEQYF
V gene: TRBV9; CDR3 length: 14; J gene: TRBJ2-1; CDR3 protein: CASSVLPARDEQFF
V gene: TRBV5-1; CDR3 length: 14; J gene: TRBJ2-3; CDR3 protein: CASSDLADRDTQYF
V gene: TRBV24-1; CDR3 length: 13; J gene: TRBJ1-5; CDR3 protein: CATSLGPNQPQHF
V gene: TRBV30; CDR3 length: 13; J gene: TRBJ1-2; CDR3 protein: CAWSVFALSGYTF
V gene: TRBV11-2; CDR3 length: 15; J gene: TRBJ2-1; CDR3 protein: CASSLRVGGYNEQFF
V gene: TRBV9; CDR3 length: 13; J gene: TRBJ2-3; CDR3 protein: CASSVAEADTQYF
V gene: TRBV10-3; CDR3 length: 14; J gene: TRBJ1-5; CDR3 protein: CAIKGEKSNQPQHF
V gene: TRBV24-1; CDR3 length: 18; J gene: TRBJ2-3; CDR3 protein: CATSDFPDDSPSTDTQYF
V gene: TRBV5-5; CDR3 length: 17; J gene: TRBJ2-5; CDR3 protein: CASSMGLAGGVQETQYF
V gene: TRBV29-1; CDR3 length: 12; J gene: TRBJ2-7; CDR3 protein: CSVSPGQTEQYF
V gene: TRBV9; CDR3 length: 13; J gene: TRBJ1-1; CDR3 protein: CASSVGARTEAFF
V gene: TRBV18; CDR3 length: 17; J gene: TRBJ1-5; CDR3 protein: CASSPFWDSLGNQPQHF